Each of the 14 T cell receptor beta chains below was sequenced from the same sample in a study of cytomegalovirus exposure and HLA in healthy donors. The PCR made use of 60 Vbeta and 13 Jbeta primers. Data came from immunoSEQ multiplex PCR; TCRdb stores just in-frame clones and leaves some out. The profile shows 160,000 or so clones, 80% to 85% of them singletons. Material for sequencing was PBMCs. The receptors originated from a woman aged 18-35 years in good health and CMV-seronegative.

The chain uses TRBV27 and TRBJ2-3; D remains ambiguous. V lost 3 bases to trimming and J lost 1 base, with 11 bases between them. The CDR3 contains 15 residues. Germline lookup yields CDR1 MNHEY and CDR2 SMNVEV (reference sequence). CDR3 nucleotide sequence: TGTGCCAGCAGTTTTTGGTTCCGGGGCACAGATACGCAGTATTTT. This encodes CASSFWFRGTDTQYF.

The rearrangement links TRBV19 to TRBJ1-5, with 8 bases matching TRBD1. Looked up from germline, CDR1 is LNHDA and CDR2 is SQIVND (reference sequence). The ends lost 7 bases at V and 6 bases at J; junction bases unmatched: 8. This CDR3 is built from 14 residues. CDR3 sequence (DNA): TGTGCCAGTAAAGGACAGGGCTGGAGTCAGCCCCAGCATTTT. Protein sequence: CASKGQGWSQPQHF.

This sequence joins TRBV5-4 and TRBJ1-1, with D hard to call. The CDR3 has 13 amino acids. V was pared by 2 bases and J by 2 bases, with 7 bases between. Germline-derived CDR1 and CDR2 are SGHNT and YYREEE (reference sequence). CDR3: CASSFEQNTEAFF. The CDR3 DNA sequence: TGTGCCAGCAGCTTTGAACAAAACACTGAAGCTTTCTTT.

The chain couples TRBV30 to TRBJ1-4; D gene uncertain. This CDR3 has 14 residues. Trimming pared 5 bases from V and 4 bases from J, leaving 14 bases between. Germline V gives CDR1 GTSNPN, CDR2 SVGIG (reference sequence). The CDR3 DNA reads TGTGCCTGGGACTATAAGGGAGGTAATGAAAAACTGTTTTTT. This encodes CAWDYKGGNEKLFF.

The chain couples TRBV28 to TRBJ2-7; TRBD2 matches 10 bases. V gave up 7 bases and J gave up 3 bases; unmatched junction bases: 6. CDR3 size: 14 residues. The germline V gene encodes CDR1 MDHEN and CDR2 SYDVKM. The CDR3 sequence: CASKISGGLYEQYF. The CDR3 nucleotides read TGTGCCAGCAAAATTAGCGGGGGGCTCTACGAGCAGTACTTC.

The gene calls are TRBV6-1 and TRBJ1-4; TRBD1 aligns across 8 bases. The CDR3 covers 14 residues. Germline-derived CDR1 and CDR2 are MNHNS and SASEGT. The trim removed 7 bases at V and 8 bases at J, leaving 9 bases unmatched. The DNA of the CDR3 is TGTGCCAGCATGGGCCGACAGGGGTCCGAAAAACTGTTTTTT. The encoded protein is CASMGRQGSEKLFF.

The chain links TRBV13 to TRBJ1-4; no clear D. CDR1 is PRHDT and CDR2 is FYEKMQ in the germline V gene (reference sequence). This CDR3 has 13 residues. V shed 1 base and J shed 2 bases, with 2 bases lying between them. CDR3 DNA sequence: TGTGCCAGCAGCTTAGCTACTAATGAAAAACTGTTTTTT. Amino acid sequence: CASSLATNEKLFF.

This chain's CDR3 is CASSRGGSNQPQHF. CDR3 in DNA: TGTGCCAGCAGCCGCGGCGGGTCCAATCAGCCCCAGCATTTT. The V and J genes are TRBV7-9 and TRBJ1-5; D is ambiguous. V lost 5 bases and J lost 3, with 11 bases in between. The germline V gene encodes CDR1 SEHNR and CDR2 FQNEAQ (reference sequence). The CDR3 runs to 14 residues.

The chain joins TRBV2 to TRBJ2-7; 9 bases map to TRBD2. The CDR3 covers 14 residues. From germline, CDR1 is SNHLY and CDR2 FYNNEI. J gave up 4 bases and V 4 bases, and 5 bases lay outside the gene matches. CDR3 nucleotide sequence: TGTGCCAGCAGTGCGACTAGCGGACGTTACGAGCAGTACTTC. Translating it yields CASSATSGRYEQYF.

The table lists this clone with a few counts. This rearrangement joins TRBV13 to TRBJ1-6; D is ambiguous. CDR1 and CDR2 (germline): PRHDT, FYEKMQ (reference sequence). Trimming removed 0 bases from V and 0 bases from J, with 15 bases in between. CDR3 length: 19 residues. CDR3 amino acids: CASSLGNPFLSSYNSPLHF. In DNA, the CDR3 is TGTGCCAGCAGCTTAGGGAACCCTTTCCTGAGCTCCTATAATTCACCCCTCCACTTT.

This rearrangement joins TRBV11-2 to TRBJ1-1; D might be TRBD1 (6 bases). V was clipped by 6 bases and J by 3 bases, with 14 bases between them. Germline loops: CDR1 SGHAT, CDR2 FQNNGV. The CDR3 length is 14 residues. The chain's CDR3 is CASSIRGMYTEAFF. Here the CDR3 DNA reads TGTGCCAGCAGTATCAGGGGTATGTACACTGAAGCTTTCTTT.

The sample holds one count of this clone. V gene TRBV7-9 combines with J gene TRBJ2-7; possibly TRBD2 for D (5 bases). The germline V gene has CDR1 SEHNR and CDR2 FQNEAQ (reference sequence). This CDR3 is 14 amino acids long. Trimming left V 5 bases short and J 3 bases short, with 14 bases between. Written as DNA, the CDR3 is TGTGCCAGCAGCCCTAGGGTACGGGACTACGAGCAGTACTTC. Residues: CASSPRVRDYEQYF.

This clone was seen more than once but under ten times. V usage is TRBV23-1 and J usage is TRBJ1-5; no definite D call. TRBV23-1 is flagged as an ORF with uncertain function. The CDR3 contains 16 residues. Trimming cost V 4 bases and J 1 base, with 14 bases left between them. CDR3 nucleotide sequence: TGCGCCAGCAGTCCCACCGCCGCCCGGAGCAATCAGCCCCAGCATTTT. Its protein is CASSPTAARSNQPQHF.

The chain uses TRBV10-3 and TRBJ1-1; 7 positions agree with TRBD1. This CDR3 has 12 amino acids. Germline trimming cut 10 bases from V and 3 bases from J; bases unmatched to any gene: 5. The germline gives CDR1 ENHRY, CDR2 SYGVKD. DNA of the CDR3: TGTGCCACCCGTCAGGGGGACACTGAAGCTTTCTTT. Translating it yields CATRQGDTEAFF.